This entry describes one T cell receptor (beta chain). Its antigen is unidentified. The data were obtained in a study of cytomegalovirus exposure and HLA in healthy donors. Healthy bone marrow donors made up the cohort. The study, taken as a whole, reports: Later work showed greater clonal expansion in HLA-associated TCR beta chains than in equally common others.

In the PCR, 60 Vbeta and 13 Jbeta primers were used. Repertoires were generated with immunoSEQ multiplex PCR, while TCRdb's copy carries only in-frame clones and drops some. The sample holds tens of thousands of clones, roughly 47% seen once. The material sequenced was PBMCs. The TCR sequence derives from a human donor in good health.

Here the CDR3 DNA reads TGTGCCAGTAGAGTATTGAGAACCTTGAACACTGAAGCTTTCTTT. It encodes CASRVLRTLNTEAFF. The V gene is TRBV19, the J gene TRBJ1-1; D uncertain. The CDR3 loop spans 15 amino acids. CDR1 is LNHDA, CDR2 SQIVND, per germline (reference sequence). Trimming cost V 6 bases and J 0 bases, with 14 bases left between them.